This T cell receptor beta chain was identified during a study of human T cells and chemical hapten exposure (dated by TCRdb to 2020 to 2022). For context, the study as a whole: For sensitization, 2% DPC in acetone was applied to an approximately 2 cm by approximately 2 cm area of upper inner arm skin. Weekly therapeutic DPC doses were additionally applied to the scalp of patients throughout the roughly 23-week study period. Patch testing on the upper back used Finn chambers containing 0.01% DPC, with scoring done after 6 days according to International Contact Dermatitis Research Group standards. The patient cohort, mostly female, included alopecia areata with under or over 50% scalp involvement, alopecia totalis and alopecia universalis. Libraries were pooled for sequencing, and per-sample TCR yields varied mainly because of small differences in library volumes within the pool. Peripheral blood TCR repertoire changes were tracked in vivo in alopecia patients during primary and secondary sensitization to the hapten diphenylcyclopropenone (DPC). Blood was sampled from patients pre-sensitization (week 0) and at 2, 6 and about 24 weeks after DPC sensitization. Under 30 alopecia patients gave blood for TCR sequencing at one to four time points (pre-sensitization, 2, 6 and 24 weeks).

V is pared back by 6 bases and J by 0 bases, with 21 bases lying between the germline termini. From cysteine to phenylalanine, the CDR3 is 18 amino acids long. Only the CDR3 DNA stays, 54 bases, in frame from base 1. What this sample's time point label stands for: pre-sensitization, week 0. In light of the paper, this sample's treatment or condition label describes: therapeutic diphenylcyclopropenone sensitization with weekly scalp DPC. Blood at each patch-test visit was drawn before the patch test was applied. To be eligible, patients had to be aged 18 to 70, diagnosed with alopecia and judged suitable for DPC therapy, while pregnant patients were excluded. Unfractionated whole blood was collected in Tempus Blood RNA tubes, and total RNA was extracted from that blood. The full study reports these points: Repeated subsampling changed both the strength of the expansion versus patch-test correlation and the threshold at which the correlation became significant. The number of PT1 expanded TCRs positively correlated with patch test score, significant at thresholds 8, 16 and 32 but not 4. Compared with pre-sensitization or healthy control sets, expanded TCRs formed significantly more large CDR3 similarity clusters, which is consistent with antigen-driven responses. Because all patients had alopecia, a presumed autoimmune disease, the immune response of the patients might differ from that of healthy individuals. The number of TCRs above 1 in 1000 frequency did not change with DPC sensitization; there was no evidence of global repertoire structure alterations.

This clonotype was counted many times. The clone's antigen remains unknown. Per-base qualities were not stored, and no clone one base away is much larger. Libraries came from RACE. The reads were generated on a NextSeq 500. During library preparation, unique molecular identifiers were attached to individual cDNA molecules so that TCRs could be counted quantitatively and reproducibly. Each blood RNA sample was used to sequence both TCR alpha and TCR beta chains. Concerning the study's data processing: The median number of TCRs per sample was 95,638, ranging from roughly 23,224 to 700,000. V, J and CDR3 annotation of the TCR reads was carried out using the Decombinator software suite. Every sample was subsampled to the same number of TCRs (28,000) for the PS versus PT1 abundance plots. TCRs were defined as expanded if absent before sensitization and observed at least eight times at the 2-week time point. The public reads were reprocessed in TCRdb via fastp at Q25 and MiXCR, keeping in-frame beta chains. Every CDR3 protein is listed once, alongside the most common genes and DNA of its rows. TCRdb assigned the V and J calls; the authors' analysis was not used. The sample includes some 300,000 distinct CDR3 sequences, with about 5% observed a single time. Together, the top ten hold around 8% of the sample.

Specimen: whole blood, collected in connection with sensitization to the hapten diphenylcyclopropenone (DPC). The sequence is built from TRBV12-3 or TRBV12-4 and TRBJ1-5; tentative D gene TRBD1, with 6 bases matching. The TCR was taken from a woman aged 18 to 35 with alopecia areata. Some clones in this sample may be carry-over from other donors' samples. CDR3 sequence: CASRTLGDKGNSNQPQHF. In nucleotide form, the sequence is TGTGCCAGCAGAACCTTAGGGGACAAGGGAAATAGCAATCAGCCCCAGCATTTT.